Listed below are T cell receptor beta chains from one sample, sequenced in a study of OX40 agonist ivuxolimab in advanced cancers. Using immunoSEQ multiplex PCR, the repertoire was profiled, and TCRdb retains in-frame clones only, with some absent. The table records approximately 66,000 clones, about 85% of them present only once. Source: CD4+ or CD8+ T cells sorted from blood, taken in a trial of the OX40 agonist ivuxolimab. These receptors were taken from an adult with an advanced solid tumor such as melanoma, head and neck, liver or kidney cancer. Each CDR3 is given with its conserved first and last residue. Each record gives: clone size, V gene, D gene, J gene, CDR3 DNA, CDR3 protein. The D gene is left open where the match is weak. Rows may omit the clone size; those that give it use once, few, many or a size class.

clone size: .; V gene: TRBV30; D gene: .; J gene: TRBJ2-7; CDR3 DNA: TGTGCCTGGAGCCAGGGGGGGCCCAGCTACGAGCAGTACTTC; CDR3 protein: CAWSQGGPSYEQYF
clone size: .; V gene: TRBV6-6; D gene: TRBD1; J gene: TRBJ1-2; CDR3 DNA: TGTGCCAGCAGTGACATTAGACAGGGTACCTATGGCTACACCTTC; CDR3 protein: CASSDIRQGTYGYTF
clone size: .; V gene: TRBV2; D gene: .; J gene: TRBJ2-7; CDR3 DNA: TGTGCCAGCCTCGGGACACATAAATACGAGCAGTACTTC; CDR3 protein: CASLGTHKYEQYF
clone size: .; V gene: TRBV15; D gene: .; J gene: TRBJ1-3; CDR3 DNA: TGTGCCACCAGCAGTCCCGGGACACGTATCGGGTCTGGAAACACCATATATTTT; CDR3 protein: CATSSPGTRIGSGNTIYF
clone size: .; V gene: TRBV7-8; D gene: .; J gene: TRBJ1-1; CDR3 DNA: TGTGCCAGCAGCTTAGCTGTGGCGAACACTGAAGCTTTCTTT; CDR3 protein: CASSLAVANTEAFF
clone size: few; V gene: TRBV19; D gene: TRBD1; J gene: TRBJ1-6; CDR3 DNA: TGTGCCAGTAACCACCGGGACAGGAATAATTCACCCCTCCACTTT; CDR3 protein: CASNHRDRNNSPLHF
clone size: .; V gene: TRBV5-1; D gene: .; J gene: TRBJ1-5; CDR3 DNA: TGCGCCAGCAGCAAGGACTCGAGCAATCAGCCCCAGCATTTT; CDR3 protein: CASSKDSSNQPQHF
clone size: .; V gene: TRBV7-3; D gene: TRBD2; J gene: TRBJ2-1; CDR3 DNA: TGTGCCAGCAGCTTACAGCGGGAGTCTGAGCAGTTCTTC; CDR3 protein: CASSLQRESEQFF
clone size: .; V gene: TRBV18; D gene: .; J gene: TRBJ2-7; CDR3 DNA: TGTGCCAGCTCATCTCATGGGGGCTCCTACGAGCAGTACTTC; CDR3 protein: CASSSHGGSYEQYF
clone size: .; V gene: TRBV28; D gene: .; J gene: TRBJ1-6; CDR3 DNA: TGTGCCAGCAGGGACGCCTCCGGGACAACAGGCTCACCCCTCCACTTT; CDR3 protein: CASRDASGTTGSPLHF
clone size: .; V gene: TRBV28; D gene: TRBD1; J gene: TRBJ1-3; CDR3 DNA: TGTGCCAGCAGTTTGTCCTTTTCCGGGACAGGGTTAAGAAACACCATATATTTT; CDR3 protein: CASSLSFSGTGLRNTIYF
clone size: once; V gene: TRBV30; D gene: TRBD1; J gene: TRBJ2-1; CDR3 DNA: TGTGCCTGGACCGGGACAGGGGAGGGTGAGCAGTTCTTC; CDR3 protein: CAWTGTGEGEQFF
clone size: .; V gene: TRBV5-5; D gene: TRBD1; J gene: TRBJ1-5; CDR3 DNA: TGTGCCAGCAGCCCCGGGACAGGGAATAGCGAGCCCCAGCATTTT; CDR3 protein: CASSPGTGNSEPQHF
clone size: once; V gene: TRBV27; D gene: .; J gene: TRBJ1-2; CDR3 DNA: TGTGCCAGCAGCGTATCCAGGTTTAACTATGGCTACACCTTC; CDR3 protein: CASSVSRFNYGYTF
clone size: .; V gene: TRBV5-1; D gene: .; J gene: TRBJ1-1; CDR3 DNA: TGCGCCAGCAACCTACAGGGTTCGAACACTGAAGCTTTCTTT; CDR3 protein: CASNLQGSNTEAFF
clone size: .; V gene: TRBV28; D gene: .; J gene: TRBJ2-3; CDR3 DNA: TGTGCCAGCAGTTTTGTTGTGTGGGATACGCAGTATTTT; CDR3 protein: CASSFVVWDTQYF
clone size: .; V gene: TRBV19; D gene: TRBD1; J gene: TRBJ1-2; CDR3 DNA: TGTGCCAGTAGTCACAGGGGCGCGGCTTACGGCTACACCTTC; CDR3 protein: CASSHRGAAYGYTF
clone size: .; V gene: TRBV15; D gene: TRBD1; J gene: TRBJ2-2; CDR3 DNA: TGTGCCACCAGCAGGGACAGGTTTTCCGGGGAGCTGTTTTTT; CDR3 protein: CATSRDRFSGELFF
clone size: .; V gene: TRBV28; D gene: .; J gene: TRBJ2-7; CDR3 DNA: TGTGCCAGCAGTTTACCACAGCTATACGAGCAGTACTTC; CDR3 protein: CASSLPQLYEQYF
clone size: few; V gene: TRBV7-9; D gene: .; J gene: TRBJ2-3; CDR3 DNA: TGTGCCAGCAGCTTGGCCGGCACCCCCGATACGCAGTATTTT; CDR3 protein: CASSLAGTPDTQYF
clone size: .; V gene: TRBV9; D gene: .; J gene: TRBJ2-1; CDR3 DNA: TGTGCCAGCAGCGTAGAGGGGGTGGGGAGGCAGTTCTTC; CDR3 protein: CASSVEGVGRQFF
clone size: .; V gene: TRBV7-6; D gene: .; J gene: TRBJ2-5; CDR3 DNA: TGTGCCAGCAGCTTAGCCCCGACTGAGGAGACCCAGTACTTC; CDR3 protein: CASSLAPTEETQYF
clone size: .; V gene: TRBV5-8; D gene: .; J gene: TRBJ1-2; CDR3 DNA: TGTGCCAGCAGCAGGGGGGGCAGGGCTCCTAACTATGGCTACACCTTC; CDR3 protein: CASSRGGRAPNYGYTF
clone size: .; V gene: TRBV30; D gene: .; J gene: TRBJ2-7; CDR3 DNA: TGTGCCTGGAGACTACTCGCCAGTTCCTACGAGCAGTACTTC; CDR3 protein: CAWRLLASSYEQYF
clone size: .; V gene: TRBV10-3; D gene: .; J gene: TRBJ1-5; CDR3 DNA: TGTGCCATCAGTGAGCGGGCAGGTCAGCCCCAGCATTTT; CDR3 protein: CAISERAGQPQHF
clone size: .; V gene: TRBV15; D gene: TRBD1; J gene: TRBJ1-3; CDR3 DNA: TGTGCCACCAGCAGAGATCCGCCTGGGGCAGGGGGCGAAAACACCATATATTTT; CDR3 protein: CATSRDPPGAGGENTIYF
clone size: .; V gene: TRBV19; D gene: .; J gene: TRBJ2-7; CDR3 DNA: TGTGCCAGTAGTATTGCAGGGGCATGGAACTACGAGCAGTACTTC; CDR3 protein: CASSIAGAWNYEQYF
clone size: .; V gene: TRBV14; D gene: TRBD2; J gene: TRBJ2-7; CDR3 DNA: TGTGCCAGCAGCCAAGTAGGGACTAGCGGCTACGAGCAGTACTTC; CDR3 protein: CASSQVGTSGYEQYF
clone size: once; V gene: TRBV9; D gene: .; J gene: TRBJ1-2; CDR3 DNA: TGTGCCAGCAGCGTAGGGCGGCAGGGACGCGGGCAGGGGTATGGCTACACCTTC; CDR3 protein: CASSVGRQGRGQGYGYTF
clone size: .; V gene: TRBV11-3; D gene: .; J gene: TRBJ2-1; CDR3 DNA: TGTGCCAGCAGCTTAGCGGATGAGCAGTTCTTC; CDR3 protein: CASSLADEQFF
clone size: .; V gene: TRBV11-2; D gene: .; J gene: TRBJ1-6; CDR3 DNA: TGTGCCAGCAGCTTGGTTAAATCGGGTAATTCACCCCTCCACTTT; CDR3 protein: CASSLVKSGNSPLHF
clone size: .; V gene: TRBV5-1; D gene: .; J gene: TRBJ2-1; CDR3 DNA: TGCGCCAGCAGCTTACAGGGGGGGACCTACAATGAGCAGTTCTTC; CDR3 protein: CASSLQGGTYNEQFF
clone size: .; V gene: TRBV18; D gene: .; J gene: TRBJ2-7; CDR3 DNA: TGTGCCAGCTCACCACAAAGAGATAACTACGAGCAGTACTTC; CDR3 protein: CASSPQRDNYEQYF